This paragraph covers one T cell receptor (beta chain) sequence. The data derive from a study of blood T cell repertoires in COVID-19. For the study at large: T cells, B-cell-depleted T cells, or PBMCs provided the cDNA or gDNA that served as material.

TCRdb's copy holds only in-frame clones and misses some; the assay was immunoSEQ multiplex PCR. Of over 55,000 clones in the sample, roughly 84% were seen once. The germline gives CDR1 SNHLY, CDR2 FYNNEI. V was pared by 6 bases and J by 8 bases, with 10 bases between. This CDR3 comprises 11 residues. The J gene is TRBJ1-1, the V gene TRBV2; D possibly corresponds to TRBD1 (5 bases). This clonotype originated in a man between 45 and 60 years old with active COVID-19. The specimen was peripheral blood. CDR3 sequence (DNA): TGTGCCAGCAGCCTTCAGGGCGAAGCTTTCTTT. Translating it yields CASSLQGEAFF.